One T cell receptor beta chain is described in this entry. What antigen it recognizes has not been identified. No much larger clone exists at a distance of one base, and base qualities are not known. Each collaborating institution followed its own protocols to collect whole blood in K2EDTA tubes. Collaborator samples were shipped for TCRbeta analysis as frozen whole blood, isolated PBMCs, or DNA extracted from either sample type. This record belongs to a study of blood T cell repertoires in COVID-19 (dated by TCRdb to between 2020 and 2021). As for the study more broadly: Collaborator samples came from the United States, Italy and Spain and covered acute and convalescent phases of COVID-19. Nearly every sample came with metadata listing a de-identified subject ID, COVID-19 status, age in years and sex. The repertoires were made available in a free public database intended to serve as a resource for research on the immune response to SARS-CoV-2. The prospective study material was composed of cDNA or gDNA derived from T cells, B-cell-depleted T cells, or PBMCs. The samples were drawn from the first 160 participants of the ongoing ImmuneRACE study and from 1,200 or so subjects provided by 6 global collaborators. Where available, HLA class I and class II types were taken from metadata supplied by the sample provider and were not determined by assay-based typing. Subjects who had been exposed to COVID-19, were actively infected with it, or had recovered from it provided the deeply sampled blood TCRbeta repertoires that made up the dataset. On the study overall, not on this receptor specifically: The quantity of clinical and demographic metadata differed by source and by participant and was supplied without curation.

The CDR3 runs 16 amino acids, cysteine and phenylalanine included. This entry keeps only the CDR3 DNA: 48 bases, framed from base 1. V has 0 bases trimmed and J has 3 bases trimmed; junction bases matching no gene number 6. The CDR1 and CDR2 encoded by the germline V gene are WSHSY and SAAADI. TCRbeta CDR3 regions were amplified from genomic DNA using the immunoSEQ Assay, a bias-controlled multiplex PCR. The study's own analysis went as follows. Nucleated cell counts per sample were estimated from amplification of reference gene primers within the assay. Sequence reads were collapsed and filtered to measure the absolute abundance of every unique TCRbeta CDR3 rearrangement. For each sample, productive Simpson clonality was calculated as the square root of Simpson's diversity index across productive rearrangements. As stored in TCRdb, this immuneACCESS dataset retains in-frame rearrangements with V and J assigned. A fraction of the clones does not appear; measured against another copy, unresolved V genes explain less than half of the discrepancy, and the remainder lacks a known reason. That table supplies the V and J calls and clone size; D and trimming were determined from the DNA. This sample holds fewer than 9,000 clones; approximately 84% were observed only once. Together, the top ten hold roughly a sixth of the sample.

Sequenced input: peripheral blood. This clonotype was sampled from a human donor with active COVID-19. The donor label of this sample is uncertain. This chain joins TRBV10-2 to TRBJ2-7; 9 junctional bases match TRBD2. The nucleotide sequence reads as follows: TGCGCCAGCAGTGAGTCGGGACTAGCCCCCGTCTACGAGCAGTACTTC. Translated, it reads CASSESGLAPVYEQYF.